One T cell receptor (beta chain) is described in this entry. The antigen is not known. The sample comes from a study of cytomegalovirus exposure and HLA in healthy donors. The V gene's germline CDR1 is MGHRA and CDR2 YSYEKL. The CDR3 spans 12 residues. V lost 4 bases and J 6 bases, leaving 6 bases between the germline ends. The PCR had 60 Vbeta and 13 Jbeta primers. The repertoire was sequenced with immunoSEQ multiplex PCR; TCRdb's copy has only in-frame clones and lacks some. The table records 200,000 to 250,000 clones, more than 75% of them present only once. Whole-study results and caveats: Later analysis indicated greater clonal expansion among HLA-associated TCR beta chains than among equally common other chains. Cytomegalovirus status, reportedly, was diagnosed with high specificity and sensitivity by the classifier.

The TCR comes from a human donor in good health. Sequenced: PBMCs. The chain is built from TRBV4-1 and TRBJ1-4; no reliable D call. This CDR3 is CASSPLDEKLFF. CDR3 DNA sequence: TGCGCCAGCAGCCCTCTAGATGAAAAACTGTTTTTT.